This T cell receptor beta chain derives from a study of T cells in localized non-small cell lung cancer. Study-level points and caveats: The study linked higher blood T cell density to longer overall survival. Clonality of T cells reached its maximum in uninvolved adjacent lung, surpassing tumor. Adjacent lung was found to contain a median roughly 60 of the top 100 tumor clones.

Profiling relied on immunoSEQ multiplex PCR, and the TCRdb table lists in-frame clones only, not all of them. Of about 28,000 clones in the sample, around 92% were seen once. Germline lookup yields CDR1 LGHNA and CDR2 YNFKEQ. The CDR3 has 13 amino acids. Trimming pared 6 bases from V and 4 bases from J, leaving 9 bases between. In the case of this clone: Its antigen remains unknown.

V usage is TRBV4-2 and J usage is TRBJ2-2, with D perhaps matching TRBD2 (5 bases). The source of this sequence is a woman between 40 and 69 years old with stage III lung adenocarcinoma. The specimen comprised peripheral blood mononuclear cells, sampled before any cancer treatment. The CDR3: CASSVLATGELFF. The CDR3 DNA reads TGTGCCAGCAGTGTGCTAGCCACCGGGGAGCTGTTTTTT.